These T cell receptor beta chains were read from a single sample in a study of T cell repertoires in cytomegalovirus infection. Using its own MiXCR run on the reads, TCRdb lists one record per CDR3 protein. The sample records around 300,000 distinct CDR3 sequences, around a quarter being singletons. These receptors have no known antigen. The material was cultured PBMCs, obtained from culture after CMV antigen stimulation. Every receptor here comes from a human donor in good health (CMV status not recorded). Some clones in this sample may be carry-over from other donors' samples. CDR3s include the opening cysteine and the closing phenylalanine or tryptophan. A D gene is named only where the DNA matches it firmly. Clone sizes are given selectively: once, few, many, or a class where the clone is expanded.

J: TRBJ1-5
size: -
V: TRBV2
D: TRBD1
CDR3: CASRRTGGAGNQPQHF
DNA: TGTGCCAGCAGACGGACAGGGGGTGCGGGCAATCAGCCCCAGCATTTT

J: TRBJ1-2
size: many
V: TRBV12-3/TRBV12-4
D: -
CDR3: CASSFAGAGGYTF
DNA: TGTGCCAGCAGTTTTGCAGGGGCGGGAGGCTACACCTTC

J: TRBJ1-1
size: many
V: TRBV11-2
D: -
CDR3: CASRMDSPEAFF
DNA: TGTGCCAGCAGAATGGACAGCCCTGAAGCTTTCTTT

J: TRBJ2-3
size: few
V: TRBV20-1
D: TRBD2
CDR3: CSAPGLAGTDTQYF
DNA: TGCAGTGCCCCGGGGCTAGCGGGTACAGATACGCAGTATTTT

J: TRBJ2-5
size: -
V: TRBV5-1
D: TRBD2
CDR3: CASSSGVAETQYF
DNA: TGCGCCAGCAGCAGCGGGGTAGCAGAGACCCAGTACTTC

J: TRBJ1-1
size: few
V: TRBV20-1
D: TRBD1
CDR3: CSARNPRQGATEAFF
DNA: TGCAGTGCCAGGAATCCCCGACAGGGCGCGACTGAAGCTTTCTTT

J: TRBJ2-3
size: -
V: TRBV12-5
D: -
CDR3: CASGPLDTQYF
DNA: TGTGCTAGTGGCCCGTTAGATACGCAGTATTTT

J: TRBJ2-2
size: few
V: TRBV7-6
D: -
CDR3: CASRNSGELFF
DNA: TGTGCCAGCCGAAACTCCGGGGAGCTGTTTTTT

J: TRBJ2-3
size: few
V: TRBV12-3/TRBV12-4
D: TRBD2
CDR3: CASSRGLAGGDTQYF
DNA: TGTGCCAGCAGTAGGGGACTAGCGGGAGGAGATACGCAGTATTTT

J: TRBJ1-3
size: many
V: TRBV7-2
D: -
CDR3: CASSLEIIGTGNTIYF
DNA: TGTGCCAGCAGCTTAGAGATTATAGGGACTGGAAACACCATATATTTT

J: TRBJ2-5
size: many
V: TRBV7-6
D: -
CDR3: CASTAGYETQYF
DNA: TGTGCCAGCACCGCCGGGTACGAGACCCAGTACTTC

J: TRBJ1-3
size: few
V: TRBV4-2
D: TRBD1
CDR3: CASSNPGQSAVPGNTIYF
DNA: TGTGCCAGCAGCAATCCGGGACAGAGTGCCGTCCCTGGAAACACCATATATTTT

J: TRBJ2-5
size: -
V: TRBV7-9
D: TRBD2
CDR3: CASSVTSGRQETQYF
DNA: TGTGCCAGCAGCGTCACTAGCGGGAGACAAGAGACCCAGTACTTC

J: TRBJ2-5
size: few
V: TRBV7-2
D: TRBD1
CDR3: CASSFGGQEETQYF
DNA: TGTGCCAGCAGCTTCGGCGGACAGGAAGAGACCCAGTACTTC

J: TRBJ2-3
size: -
V: TRBV2
D: TRBD2
CDR3: CAREGTSGIQDTQYF
DNA: TGTGCCAGGGAGGGGACTAGCGGGATTCAAGATACGCAGTATTTT

J: TRBJ2-2
size: many
V: TRBV28
D: TRBD2
CDR3: CASSPAGTAGELFF
DNA: TGTGCCAGCAGTCCAGCGGGAACAGCCGGGGAGCTGTTTTTT

J: TRBJ1-3
size: -
V: TRBV3-1
D: TRBD1
CDR3: CASSQADRGPGNTIYF
DNA: TGTGCCAGCAGCCAAGCGGACAGGGGGCCTGGAAACACCATATATTTT

J: TRBJ2-1
size: few
V: TRBV25-1
D: -
CDR3: CASSESGGNEQFF
DNA: TGTGCCAGCAGTGAATCGGGCGGCAATGAGCAGTTCTTC

J: TRBJ1-1
size: medium-sized
V: TRBV28
D: TRBD1
CDR3: CASSFGRDRDIMNTEAFF
DNA: TGTGCCAGCAGTTTTGGCCGGGACAGGGACATAATGAACACTGAAGCTTTCTTT

J: TRBJ2-5
size: -
V: TRBV4-2
D: TRBD1
CDR3: CASSQGSGTGGQETQYF
DNA: TGTGCCAGCAGCCAAGGGTCGGGGACAGGGGGCCAAGAGACCCAGTACTTC

J: TRBJ2-5
size: few
V: TRBV27
D: -
CDR3: CASSLSSWQQETQYF
DNA: TGTGCCAGCAGTTTATCGAGTTGGCAGCAAGAGACCCAGTACTTC

J: TRBJ1-2
size: few
V: TRBV12-3/TRBV12-4
D: TRBD1
CDR3: CASRIRDREYGYTF
DNA: TGTGCCAGCAGGATACGGGACAGGGAATATGGCTACACCTTC

J: TRBJ1-1
size: few
V: TRBV6-5
D: -
CDR3: CASTFRSFQGGTEAFF
DNA: TGTGCCAGCACCTTCCGGAGTTTTCAGGGAGGAACTGAAGCTTTCTTT

J: TRBJ1-1
size: -
V: TRBV7-9
D: -
CDR3: CASSRTSGQHFEGTEAFF
DNA: TGTGCCAGCAGCCGCACCTCCGGACAGCACTTTGAGGGCACTGAAGCTTTCTTT

J: TRBJ2-7
size: many
V: TRBV12-3/TRBV12-4
D: -
CDR3: CASSHSSKREQYF
DNA: TGTGCCAGCAGTCATTCTTCTAAACGGGAGCAGTACTTC

J: TRBJ2-1
size: once
V: TRBV12-3/TRBV12-4
D: -
CDR3: CASSWDPNEQFF
DNA: TGTGCCAGCAGCTGGGACCCCAATGAGCAGTTCTTC

J: TRBJ1-5
size: few
V: TRBV19
D: -
CDR3: CASSTSGLTGQPQHF
DNA: TGTGCCAGTAGTACGAGCGGACTCACGGGTCAGCCCCAGCATTTT

J: TRBJ2-5
size: few
V: TRBV20-1
D: TRBD2
CDR3: CSARDRAGAGETQYF
DNA: TGCAGTGCTAGAGATCGGGCGGGAGCAGGGGAGACCCAGTACTTC

J: TRBJ2-2
size: few
V: TRBV19
D: TRBD1
CDR3: CASSIGGQGSGELFF
DNA: TGTGCCAGTAGTATAGGGGGACAGGGCAGCGGGGAGCTGTTTTTT

J: TRBJ2-7
size: -
V: TRBV5-4
D: TRBD2
CDR3: CASSVLAGYEQYF
DNA: TGTGCCAGCAGTGTCCTAGCGGGCTACGAGCAGTACTTC

J: TRBJ2-7
size: many
V: TRBV7-6
D: -
CDR3: CASSSDQISYEQYF
DNA: TGTGCCAGCAGCTCGGACCAGATTTCCTACGAGCAGTACTTC

J: TRBJ2-5
size: few
V: TRBV25-1
D: -
CDR3: CASSEYRGPERETQYF
DNA: TGTGCCAGCAGTGAATACCGTGGCCCAGAGAGAGAGACCCAGTACTTC

J: TRBJ1-4
size: many
V: TRBV7-2
D: TRBD1
CDR3: CASSLGDRDVEKLFF
DNA: TGTGCCAGCAGCTTAGGGGACAGGGATGTTGAAAAACTGTTTTTT

J: TRBJ2-7
size: -
V: TRBV25-1
D: -
CDR3: CATQDVRLSYEQYF
DNA: TGTGCCACCCAAGATGTGAGACTCTCCTACGAGCAGTACTTC

J: TRBJ2-3
size: few
V: TRBV29-1
D: TRBD1
CDR3: CSSRTGGVDTQYF
DNA: TGCAGCTCTCGGACAGGGGGAGTAGATACGCAGTATTTT

J: TRBJ2-1
size: few
V: TRBV27
D: -
CDR3: CASSLNRGVGNEQFF
DNA: TGTGCCAGCAGTTTGAATCGGGGCGTCGGCAATGAGCAGTTCTTC

J: TRBJ2-1
size: -
V: TRBV20-1
D: -
CDR3: CSARDPDFYNEQFF
DNA: TGCAGTGCTAGAGATCCTGACTTCTACAATGAGCAGTTCTTC

J: TRBJ2-3
size: few
V: TRBV6-1
D: -
CDR3: CASSAAADTQYF
DNA: TGTGCCAGCAGCGCCGCGGCAGATACGCAGTATTTT

J: TRBJ1-2
size: many
V: TRBV12-3/TRBV12-4
D: -
CDR3: CASSGTFSGNYGYTF
DNA: TGTGCCAGTAGCGGGACTTTTTCAGGGAACTATGGCTACACCTTC

J: TRBJ2-1
size: few
V: TRBV7-2
D: TRBD2
CDR3: CASSSGGGRGEQFF
DNA: TGTGCCAGCAGCTCCGGGGGCGGGAGGGGAGAGCAGTTCTTC

J: TRBJ2-1
size: many
V: TRBV7-2
D: TRBD2
CDR3: CASSLGTSGRANEQFF
DNA: TGTGCCAGCAGCTTAGGGACTAGCGGGAGGGCCAATGAGCAGTTCTTC

J: TRBJ1-2
size: -
V: TRBV10-3
D: TRBD1
CDR3: CAISGGQGAAYGYTF
DNA: TGTGCCATCAGTGGTGGACAGGGGGCTGCCTATGGCTACACCTTC

J: TRBJ2-1
size: -
V: TRBV5-1
D: -
CDR3: CASSLGRSPDEQFF
DNA: TGCGCCAGCAGCTTGGGACGGTCCCCGGATGAGCAGTTCTTC

J: TRBJ2-3
size: -
V: TRBV12-3/TRBV12-4
D: TRBD2
CDR3: CASSWGSGEKDTQYF
DNA: TGTGCCAGCAGTTGGGGAAGCGGGGAGAAGGATACGCAGTATTTT

J: TRBJ1-2
size: few
V: TRBV7-9
D: -
CDR3: CASSLDLVGLNGYTF
DNA: TGTGCCAGCAGCTTAGATTTAGTGGGGCTAAATGGCTACACCTTC

J: TRBJ2-4
size: many
V: TRBV7-2
D: TRBD2
CDR3: CASSRLPAGGPVGKNIQYF
DNA: TGTGCCAGCAGCCGACTGCCAGCGGGAGGTCCGGTAGGCAAAAACATTCAGTACTTC

J: TRBJ1-4
size: many
V: TRBV4-1
D: -
CDR3: CASSLQRVWGSTTNEKLFF
DNA: TGCGCCAGCAGCCTCCAAAGGGTCTGGGGGAGCACAACTAATGAAAAACTGTTTTTT

J: TRBJ2-3
size: -
V: TRBV7-2
D: TRBD2
CDR3: CASSAVGGRAADTQYF
DNA: TGTGCCAGCAGCGCCGTAGGCGGGAGGGCCGCAGATACGCAGTATTTT

J: TRBJ2-4
size: -
V: TRBV6-2/TRBV6-3
D: TRBD1
CDR3: CASRKQGASENIQYF
DNA: TGTGCCAGCAGGAAACAGGGGGCCTCGGAGAACATTCAGTACTTC

J: TRBJ2-1
size: few
V: TRBV10-3
D: -
CDR3: CAISESTPQNEQFF
DNA: TGTGCCATCAGTGAGTCGACACCGCAAAATGAGCAGTTCTTC

J: TRBJ2-1
size: -
V: TRBV18
D: TRBD1
CDR3: CASSPGQGAHNEQFF
DNA: TGTGCCAGCTCACCGGGACAGGGGGCGCACAATGAGCAGTTCTTC

J: TRBJ1-6
size: -
V: TRBV20-1
D: TRBD1
CDR3: CSARESQGTDNSPLHF
DNA: TGCAGTGCTAGAGAATCACAGGGGACCGATAATTCACCCCTCCACTTT

J: TRBJ1-1
size: -
V: TRBV5-1
D: TRBD1
CDR3: CASSLNPTGRTEAFF
DNA: TGCGCCAGCAGCCTTAATCCGACAGGGCGCACTGAAGCTTTCTTT

J: TRBJ1-1
size: -
V: TRBV28
D: -
CDR3: CASSLLSAALFF
DNA: TGTGCCAGCAGTTTGTTGTCAGCCGCTTTGTTCTTT